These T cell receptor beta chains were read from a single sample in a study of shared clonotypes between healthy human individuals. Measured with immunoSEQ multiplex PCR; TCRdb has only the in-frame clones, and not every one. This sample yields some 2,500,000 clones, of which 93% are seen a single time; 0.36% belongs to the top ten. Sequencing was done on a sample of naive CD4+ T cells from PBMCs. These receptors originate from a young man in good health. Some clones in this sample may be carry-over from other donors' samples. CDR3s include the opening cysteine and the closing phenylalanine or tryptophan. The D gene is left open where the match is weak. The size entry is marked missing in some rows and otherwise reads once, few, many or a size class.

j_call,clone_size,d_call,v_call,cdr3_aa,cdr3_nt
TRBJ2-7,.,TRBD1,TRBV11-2,CASSFDRGLDEQYF,TGTGCCAGCAGCTTCGACAGGGGGCTCGACGAGCAGTACTTC
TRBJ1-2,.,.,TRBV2,CAKEAPGNGYTF,TGTGCTAAAGAGGCCCCGGGTAATGGCTACACCTTC
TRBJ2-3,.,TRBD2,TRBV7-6,CASSEAGVTDTQYF,TGTGCCAGCAGCGAAGCGGGAGTAACGGATACGCAGTATTTT
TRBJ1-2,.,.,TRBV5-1,CASSAGVGGRNGYTF,TGCGCCAGCTCCGCCGGTGTGGGGGGAAGAAATGGCTACACCTTC
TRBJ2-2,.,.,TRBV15,CATSRVRTRERGGELFF,TGTGCCACCAGCAGAGTCCGAACACGGGAGAGGGGCGGGGAGCTGTTTTTT
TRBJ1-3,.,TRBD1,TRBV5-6,CASRLGQHSGNTIYF,TGTGCCAGCAGACTGGGACAGCACTCTGGAAACACCATATATTTT
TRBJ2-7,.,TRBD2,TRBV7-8,CASSLSAAASGSSFEQYF,TGTGCCAGCAGCTTATCTGCGGCCGCTAGCGGGAGCTCCTTCGAGCAGTACTTC
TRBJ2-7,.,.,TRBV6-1,CASNRITQGSYEQYF,TGTGCCAGCAACAGGATTACACAGGGCTCCTACGAGCAGTACTTC
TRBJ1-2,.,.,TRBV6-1,CASSEAGLFGYTF,TGTGCCAGCAGTGAAGCGGGACTGTTTGGCTACACCTTC
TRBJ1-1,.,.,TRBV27,CASSALTGRGNTEAFF,TGTGCCAGCAGCGCACTTACGGGTCGAGGGAACACTGAAGCTTTCTTT
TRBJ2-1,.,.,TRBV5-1,CASSLAGSYGEQFF,TGCGCCAGCAGCTTGGCAGGCAGTTACGGTGAGCAGTTCTTC
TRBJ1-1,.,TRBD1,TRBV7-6,CASSLRQGGTEAFF,TGTGCCAGCAGCTTAAGACAGGGGGGTACTGAAGCTTTCTTT
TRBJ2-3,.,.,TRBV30,CAWSVLVETDTQYF,TGTGCCTGGAGTGTATTAGTGGAAACAGATACGCAGTATTTT
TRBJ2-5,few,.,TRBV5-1,CASSLGVQETQYF,TGCGCCAGCAGCTTGGGAGTCCAAGAGACCCAGTACTTC
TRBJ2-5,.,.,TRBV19,CASSYRNQETQYF,TGTGCCAGTAGTTATCGGAACCAAGAGACCCAGTACTTC